Below are 8 T cell receptor beta chains sequenced from a single sample in a study of cytomegalovirus exposure and HLA in healthy donors. PCR used 60 Vbeta primers and 13 Jbeta primers. Profiling relied on immunoSEQ multiplex PCR, and the TCRdb table lists in-frame clones only, not all of them. The repertoire holds roughly 180,000 clones, under 80% seen once, with around 2.3% in the top ten. Sequences were obtained from PBMCs. Every receptor here comes from a woman in her 30s in good health and CMV-seropositive.

The genes are TRBV5-1 and TRBJ2-5, with 9 bases fitting TRBD1. Germline CDR1 SGHRS, CDR2 YFSETQ. The V and J ends lost 3 bases and 4 bases, in that order; junction bases with no gene match: 4. The CDR3 has 14 residues. The CDR3 DNA sequence: TGCGCCAGCAGCTCCGGGACAGGGCTAGAGACCCAGTACTTC. Protein sequence: CASSSGTGLETQYF.

The chain links TRBV28 to TRBJ1-2, with D possibly being TRBD1 (6 bases). V was shortened by 9 bases and J by 1 base, with 18 bases between the two germline ends. From germline, CDR1 is MDHEN and CDR2 SYDVKM. This CDR3 has 15 residues. The CDR3 loop is CASLADSFLNYGYTF. DNA of the CDR3: TGTGCCAGTCTGGCGGACAGCTTTCTTAACTATGGCTACACCTTC.

This chain links TRBV5-1 with TRBJ2-3, with TRBD2 matching 10 bases. The CDR3 has 15 amino acids. Trimming took 2 bases from V and 1 from J; bases not matched to a gene: 1. Per germline, CDR1 SGHRS and CDR2 YFSETQ. The CDR3 DNA follows: TGCGCCAGCAGCTTAACTAGCGGGGGCACAGATACGCAGTATTTT. Translated, it gives CASSLTSGGTDTQYF.

This chain's CDR3 is CASSYSTGEYNEQFF. The CDR3 DNA sequence: TGTGCCAGCAGTTACTCGACGGGGGAATACAATGAGCAGTTCTTC. V and J are TRBV6-5 and TRBJ2-1, with D possibly being TRBD2 (6 bases). The V gene's germline CDR1 is MNHEY and CDR2 SVGAGI. V lost 0 bases, J lost 4 bases, and 10 bases lay in between. CDR3 size: 15 residues.

This chain joins TRBV2 and TRBJ2-1; maybe TRBD1 (6 bases). The CDR3 contains 15 residues. The ends were cut back, 4 bases at V and 4 bases at J, with 14 bases in the middle. CDR1 and CDR2 (germline): SNHLY, FYNNEI. CDR3 region: CASSGLRGYYNEQFF. DNA of the CDR3: TGTGCCAGCAGTGGGTTGAGGGGGTATTACAATGAGCAGTTCTTC.

This chain joins TRBV7-2 and TRBJ2-7, with 12 bases fitting TRBD1. This CDR3 has 16 amino acids. Losses at the gene ends were 4 bases for V and 6 bases for J; bases not matched to a gene: 10. Germline CDR1 reads SGHTA; CDR2 reads FQGNSA. The CDR3 sequence: CASSWGPGQGAGEQYF. As DNA, the CDR3 is TGTGCCAGCAGCTGGGGACCGGGACAGGGGGCTGGCGAGCAGTACTTC.

This clone has more than one count but fewer than ten. The rearrangement uses TRBV7-2 and TRBJ2-5, with D possibly being TRBD1 (5 bases). CDR3 length equals 14 residues. Between the trimmed V and J ends, which lost 4 bases and 5 bases, there was a span of 14 bases. CDR1 and CDR2 from the germline V gene are SGHTA and FQGNSA. CDR3 residues: CASSYQGSEETQYF. The CDR3 DNA reads TGTGCCAGCAGCTACCAGGGAAGCGAGGAGACCCAGTACTTC.

As for this clone: Other DNA sequences of this sample code for an identical CDR3. This chain joins TRBV2 and TRBJ1-1, with TRBD1 as a possible D gene (5 bases). CDR3 length: 13 amino acids. With 5 bases removed from V and 11 bases from J, the gap between germline ends came to 18 bases. CDR1 is SNHLY and CDR2 is FYNNEI in the germline V gene. CDR3 protein: CASSLGGGHRAFF. The CDR3 coding sequence is TGTGCCAGCAGTCTGGGGGGAGGGCATCGCGCTTTCTTT. The variable domain in full, completed from reference TRBV2 and TRBJ1-1, reads EPEVTQTPSHQVTQMGQEVILRCVPISNHLYFYWYRQILGQKVEFLVSFYNNEISEKSEIFDDQFSVERPDGSNFTLKIRSTKLEDSAMYFCASSLGGGHRAFFGQGTRLTVV.